What follows describes a single TCR beta chain. Antigen unknown. Deletions cut 1 base from V and 0 bases from J, with 10 bases between. The CDR3 totals 15 residues. CDR1 is GTSNPN and CDR2 is SVGIG in the germline V gene (reference sequence). Vbeta (60) and Jbeta (13) primers were used in the PCR. Sequencing used immunoSEQ multiplex PCR; TCRdb keeps in-frame clones, though not all of them. This sample carries about 240,000 clones, 82% of them seen once, and the ten largest clones take approximately 5.3%. This entry belongs to a study of cytomegalovirus exposure and HLA in healthy donors. Findings of the study overall: It emerged from a later analysis that several of the most significant clusters appeared to be linked to common viral pathogens. The authors later linked a missense DCLRE1C variant to TCR beta V- and J-gene trimming.

The receptor comes from a woman aged 40 to 50 in good health and CMV-seropositive. Material for sequencing was PBMCs. This chain joins TRBV30 and TRBJ1-5, with D possibly TRBD1 on 5 matching bases. CDR3 nucleotide sequence: TGTGCCTGGAGTGGGGGGGATTATAGCAATCAGCCCCAGCATTTT. Translating gives CAWSGGDYSNQPQHF.